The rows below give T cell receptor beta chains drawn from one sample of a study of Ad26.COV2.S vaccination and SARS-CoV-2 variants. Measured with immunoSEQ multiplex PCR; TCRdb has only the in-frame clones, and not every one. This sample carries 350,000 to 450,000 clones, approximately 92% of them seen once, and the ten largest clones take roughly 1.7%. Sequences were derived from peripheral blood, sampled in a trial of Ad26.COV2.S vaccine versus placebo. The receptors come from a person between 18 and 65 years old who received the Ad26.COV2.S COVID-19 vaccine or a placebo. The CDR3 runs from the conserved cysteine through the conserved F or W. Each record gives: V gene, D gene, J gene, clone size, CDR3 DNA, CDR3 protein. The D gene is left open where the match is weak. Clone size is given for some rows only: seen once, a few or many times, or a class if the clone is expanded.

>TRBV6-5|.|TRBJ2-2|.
TGTGCCAGCAGTTACTCCCCAGGGTCAGGGACCGGGGAGCTGTTTTTT
CASSYSPGSGTGELFF
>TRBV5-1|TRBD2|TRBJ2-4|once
TGCGCCAGCAGCTTGAGGTGTGTCAGCGGGGGGGACCTAGCCAAAAACATTCAGTACTTC
CASSLRCVSGGDLAKNIQYF
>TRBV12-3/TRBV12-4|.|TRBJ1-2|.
TGTGCCAGCAGTTTGGGAGAAGCTTATGGCTACACCTTC
CASSLGEAYGYTF
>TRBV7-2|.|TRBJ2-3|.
TGTGCCAGCAGCTTAGTGGGGGGCAGCGTGACAGATACGCAGTATTTT
CASSLVGGSVTDTQYF
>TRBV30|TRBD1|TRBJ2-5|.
TGTGCCTGGGACAGGGGCATCCCAGAGACCCAGTACTTC
CAWDRGIPETQYF
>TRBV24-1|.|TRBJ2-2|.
TGTGCCACCAGTCACCGGGACGGAAGCGCCGGGGAGCTGTTTTTT
CATSHRDGSAGELFF
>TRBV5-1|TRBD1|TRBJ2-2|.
TGCGCTAACGCGGGACAGGGGACAGCCGGGGAGCTGTTTTTT
CANAGQGTAGELFF
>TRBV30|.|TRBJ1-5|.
TGTGCCTGGAGTGTACTGGAAGGGCTAAATCAGCCCCAGCATTTT
CAWSVLEGLNQPQHF
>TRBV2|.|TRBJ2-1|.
TGTGCCAGCAGACCCGGGCCGGATCAGTTCGCGCAGTTCTTC
CASRPGPDQFAQFF
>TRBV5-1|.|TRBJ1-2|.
TGCGCCAGCAGCTTAGGCAGTGCAGCCTATGGCTACACCTTC
CASSLGSAAYGYTF
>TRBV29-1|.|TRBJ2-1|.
TGCAGCGTAGGGAGTTCCCACCGATACAATGAGCAGTTCTTC
CSVGSSHRYNEQFF
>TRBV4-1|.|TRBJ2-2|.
TGCGCCAGCAGCCAAGGGTTAATGGCCGGGGAGCTGTTTTTT
CASSQGLMAGELFF
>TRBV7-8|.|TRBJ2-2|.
TGTGCCAGCAGCCGGCTGTCGGGCCCCAACACCGGGGAGCTGTTTTTT
CASSRLSGPNTGELFF
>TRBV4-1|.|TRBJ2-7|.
TGCGCCAGCAGCCAAGTCCTTAAAGGGTCCTCCTACGAGCAGTACTTC
CASSQVLKGSSYEQYF
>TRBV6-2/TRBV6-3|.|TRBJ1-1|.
TGTGCCAGCAGTTACTTGCAGGGGCCGAAGACTGAAGCTTTCTTT
CASSYLQGPKTEAFF
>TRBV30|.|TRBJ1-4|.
TGTGCCTGGAGTGGCCACTTGACAAATGAAAAACTGTTTTTT
CAWSGHLTNEKLFF
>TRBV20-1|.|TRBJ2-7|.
TGCAGTGCTAGAGATCAGTACGAGCAGTACTTC
CSARDQYEQYF
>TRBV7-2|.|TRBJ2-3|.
TGTGCCAGCAGCTTAGCGACGTTTACCACAGATACGCAGTATTTT
CASSLATFTTDTQYF
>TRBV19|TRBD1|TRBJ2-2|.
TGTGCCAGTAGTATAGATCTCCCGGGACAGGGGAGTTTCGGGGAGCTGTTTTTT
CASSIDLPGQGSFGELFF
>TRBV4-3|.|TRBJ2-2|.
TGCGCCAGCAGCCAAGATCTCCTCGGAAACACCGGGGAGCTGTTTTTT
CASSQDLLGNTGELFF
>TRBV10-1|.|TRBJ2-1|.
TGCGCCAGCAGCCCCGAAGGGAATGAGCAGTTCTTC
CASSPEGNEQFF
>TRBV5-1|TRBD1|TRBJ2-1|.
TGCGCCAGCAGCTTGGGGGACAGGGTCGGCGATGAGCAGTTCTTC
CASSLGDRVGDEQFF
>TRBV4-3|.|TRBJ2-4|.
TGCGCCAGCAGCCAAGATCTGGGGACTCCGGGGGCCAAAAACATTCAGTACTTC
CASSQDLGTPGAKNIQYF
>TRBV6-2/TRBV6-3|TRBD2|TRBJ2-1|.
TGTGCCAGCAGTCCCTCACCCCCGACTAGCTACCCTTACAATGAGCAGTTCTTC
CASSPSPPTSYPYNEQFF
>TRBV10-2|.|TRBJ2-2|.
TGCGTGAGCGCGGCGGCCGGGGAGCTGTTTTTT
CVSAAAGELFF
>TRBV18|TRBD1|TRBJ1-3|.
TGTGCCAGCTCACCACAGGGGGCGGACACCATATATTTT
CASSPQGADTIYF
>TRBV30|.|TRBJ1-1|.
TGTGCCTGGAGAGGCGCGGGGCAAGGCACTGAAGCTTTCTTT
CAWRGAGQGTEAFF
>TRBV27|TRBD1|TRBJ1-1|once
TGTGCCAGCAGTTTGACAGGGACTAACACTGAAGCTTTCTTT
CASSLTGTNTEAFF
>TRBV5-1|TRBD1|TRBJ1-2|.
TGCGCCAGCAGCTTCAGACAGGGGATCAACTATGGCTACACCTTC
CASSFRQGINYGYTF
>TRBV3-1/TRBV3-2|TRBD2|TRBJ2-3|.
TGTGCCAGCAGCCAAGATCTGTCCCTAGCGGGGGGCACAGATACGCAGTATTTT
CASSQDLSLAGGTDTQYF
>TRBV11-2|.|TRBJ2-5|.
TGTGCCAGCTCGCAGGTGGCGGTTGGAGAGACCCAGTACTTC
CASSQVAVGETQYF
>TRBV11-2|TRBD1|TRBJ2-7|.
TGTGCCAGCAGCTTAGATCTGGACAGGGGGCCGGCCGAGCAGTACTTC
CASSLDLDRGPAEQYF
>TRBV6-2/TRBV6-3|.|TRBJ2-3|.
TGTGCCAGCAGTTATTTCGAATTGGGGGATACGCAGTATTTT
CASSYFELGDTQYF
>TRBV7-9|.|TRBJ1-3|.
TGTGCCAGCAGCTCATGGGGGGGAACAGGGAGTCTCTCTGGAAACACCATATATTTT
CASSSWGGTGSLSGNTIYF
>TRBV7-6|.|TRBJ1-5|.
TGTGCCAGCAGCTTAGTCAGGGATCAGCCCCAGCATTTT
CASSLVRDQPQHF
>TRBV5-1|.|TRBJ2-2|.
TGCGCCAGCAGCGGGGACGCGAGGGGCGGGGAGCTGTTTTTT
CASSGDARGGELFF
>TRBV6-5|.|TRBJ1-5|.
TGTGCCAGCAGTCCCGACAAATCTCAGCCCCAGCATTTT
CASSPDKSQPQHF
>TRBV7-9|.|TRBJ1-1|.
TGTGCCAGCAGTTTGATCGCGAACACTGAAGCTTTCTTT
CASSLIANTEAFF
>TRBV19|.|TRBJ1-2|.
TGTGCCAGTAGTCACGGGCCGCAGGGCTACACCTTC
CASSHGPQGYTF
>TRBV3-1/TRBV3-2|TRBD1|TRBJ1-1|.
TGTGCCAGCAGCTTTTTGACAGGGGGAAAGGGAGCTTTCTTT
CASSFLTGGKGAFF
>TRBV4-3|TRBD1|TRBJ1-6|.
TGCGCCAGCAGCCTGGGACAGGGCCTCCTCTCACCCCTCCACTTT
CASSLGQGLLSPLHF
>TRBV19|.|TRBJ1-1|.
TGTGCCTTAGGAGGAGGGACTGAAGCTTTCTTT
CALGGGTEAFF
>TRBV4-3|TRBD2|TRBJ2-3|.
TGCGCCAGCAGCCATCCCGGGACTAGCGGCACAGATACGCAGTATTTT
CASSHPGTSGTDTQYF
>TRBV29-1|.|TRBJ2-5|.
TGCAGCGTTGGGAGGCGGGTATGGGCAGTCAACGAGACCCAGTACTTC
CSVGRRVWAVNETQYF
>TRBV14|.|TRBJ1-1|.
TGTGCCAGCAGCCAAGATTTCGGCAGTCTACCGAACACTGAAGCTTTCTTT
CASSQDFGSLPNTEAFF
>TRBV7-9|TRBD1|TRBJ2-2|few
TGTGCCGCAGGCCCCGGGGCCCGGACAGGGGTAACCGGGGAGCTGTTTTTT
CAAGPGARTGVTGELFF
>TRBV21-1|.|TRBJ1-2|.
TGTGCCAGCAGCAAAGTTCGTCGTAGAGGACAACGAATCGCTGGCTACACCTTC
CASSKVRRRGQRIAGYTF
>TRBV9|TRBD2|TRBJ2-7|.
TGTGCCAGCAGCGTGAGCGGGGGGGCAGGATACGAGCAGTACTTC
CASSVSGGAGYEQYF